This T cell receptor (beta chain) was identified in a study of glioma-infiltrating T cells. The study's findings and limits: Non-neoplastic patients had below-expected tissue-blood divergence, while all gliomas exceeded expectation. Very few CDR3 sequences were shared between tissue and blood.

Using RNA template, CDR3s of TCR alpha and beta were amplified with iRepertoire arm-PCR. For one-step reverse transcription and amplification, 100-400 ng of tissue mRNA or PBMC total RNA was used. One entry per CDR3 protein, called by TCRdb with MiXCR from the multiplex PCR reads. This table holds under 3,000 distinct CDR3 sequences, about two thirds found once. With 2 bases clipped from V and 4 bases from J, the junction kept 10 bases outside the gene matches. The CDR3 has 16 residues. Germline assignment: CDR1 MNHEY and CDR2 SVGEGT. This clonotype occurred a few times. The antigen is undetermined. This rearrangement joins TRBV6-2 or TRBV6-3 to TRBJ1-2, with 7 nucleotides matching TRBD1. This TCR was recovered from a human donor with low-grade glioma or glioblastoma, undergoing nonglioma brain surgery, or in good health (not recorded which). Material for sequencing was glioma tissue, nonneoplastic brain tissue, or PBMCs (not recorded which). CDR3 bases: TGTGCCAGCAGTTACACCGCCGGACAGGACTTCTATGGCTACACCTTC. Its protein product is CASSYTAGQDFYGYTF.